The 3 T cell receptor beta chains reported below all come from one sample, sequenced in a study of T cell responses to AZD1222 COVID-19 vaccine. The protocol was immunoSEQ multiplex PCR, while the TCRdb copy is restricted to in-frame clones and leaves out a portion. The repertoire holds a few hundred thousand clones, with 80% to 95% as singletons. The material sequenced was peripheral blood, taken on day 0 of AZD1222 vaccination. The receptors originated from an adult in good health.

The chain is built from TRBV3-1 (or the pseudogene TRBV3-2) and TRBJ1-1, with unresolved D. With 7 bases removed from V and 7 bases from J, the gap between germline ends came to 22 bases. Per germline, CDR1 LGHDT and CDR2 YNNKEL (reference sequence). The CDR3 covers 15 residues. CDR3 DNA: TGTGCCAGCACGCCTTATGTAAGGCGCCACTATGAAGCTTTCTTT. This encodes CASTPYVRRHYEAFF.

The rearrangement links TRBV2 to TRBJ1-4; TRBD1 aligns across 12 bases. The V segment lost 4 bases and the J segment 0 bases; nucleotides outside the gene matches: 3. Germline CDR1 reads SNHLY; CDR2 reads FYNNEI. The CDR3 has 17 amino acids. The CDR3 DNA sequence: TGTGCCAGCAGTGCAGGGACAGGGGGCACAACTAATGAAAAACTGTTTTTT. This translates into CASSAGTGGTTNEKLFF.

The chain is built from TRBV4-3 and TRBJ2-3; D possibly uses TRBD1 or TRBD2 (5 bases each). V gave up 3 bases and J gave up 9 bases, with 10 bases separating them. In germline, CDR1 is LGHNA, CDR2 YSLEER. This CDR3 is built from 12 residues. The DNA of the CDR3 is TGCGCCAGCAGCCAGCCTGGGGGAACGCAGTATTTT. This codes for CASSQPGGTQYF.